This T cell receptor beta chain is from a study of response to subunit inactivated influenza vaccine. This clonotype was counted between two and nine times. TCRdb reprocessed the RT-PCR reads with MiXCR, giving one entry per CDR3 protein. This sample has about 500,000 distinct CDR3 sequences, with 16% found just once. The receptor was derived from a man between 50 and 69 years old who received an inactivated influenza vaccine. This sample comprised CD4+ T cells sorted from PBMCs, obtained around 2 years after vaccination.

In DNA, the CDR3 is TGTGCCAGCAGTTTAGGTTATGGCCAGGCAGCTTTCTTT. It specifies CASSLGYGQAAFF. This chain connects TRBV12-3 or TRBV12-4 to TRBJ1-1, with D unclear. Trimming took off 1 base at V and 10 bases at J, with 13 bases between the two ends. This CDR3 is built from 13 residues.